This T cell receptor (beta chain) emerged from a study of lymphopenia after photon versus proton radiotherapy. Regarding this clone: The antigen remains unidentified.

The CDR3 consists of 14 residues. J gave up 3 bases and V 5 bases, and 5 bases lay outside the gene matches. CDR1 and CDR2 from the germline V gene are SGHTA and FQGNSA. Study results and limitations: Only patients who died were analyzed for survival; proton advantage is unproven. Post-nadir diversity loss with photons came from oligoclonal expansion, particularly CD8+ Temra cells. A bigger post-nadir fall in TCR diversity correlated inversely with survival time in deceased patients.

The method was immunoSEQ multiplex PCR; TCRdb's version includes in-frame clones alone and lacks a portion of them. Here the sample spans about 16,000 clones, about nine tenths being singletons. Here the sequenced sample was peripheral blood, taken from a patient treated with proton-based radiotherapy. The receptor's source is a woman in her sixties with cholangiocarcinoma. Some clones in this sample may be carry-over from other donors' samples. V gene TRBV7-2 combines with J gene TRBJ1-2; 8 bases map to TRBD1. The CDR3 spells CASSKQGADYGYTF. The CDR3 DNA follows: TGTGCCAGCAGCAAGCAGGGGGCTGACTATGGCTACACCTTC.